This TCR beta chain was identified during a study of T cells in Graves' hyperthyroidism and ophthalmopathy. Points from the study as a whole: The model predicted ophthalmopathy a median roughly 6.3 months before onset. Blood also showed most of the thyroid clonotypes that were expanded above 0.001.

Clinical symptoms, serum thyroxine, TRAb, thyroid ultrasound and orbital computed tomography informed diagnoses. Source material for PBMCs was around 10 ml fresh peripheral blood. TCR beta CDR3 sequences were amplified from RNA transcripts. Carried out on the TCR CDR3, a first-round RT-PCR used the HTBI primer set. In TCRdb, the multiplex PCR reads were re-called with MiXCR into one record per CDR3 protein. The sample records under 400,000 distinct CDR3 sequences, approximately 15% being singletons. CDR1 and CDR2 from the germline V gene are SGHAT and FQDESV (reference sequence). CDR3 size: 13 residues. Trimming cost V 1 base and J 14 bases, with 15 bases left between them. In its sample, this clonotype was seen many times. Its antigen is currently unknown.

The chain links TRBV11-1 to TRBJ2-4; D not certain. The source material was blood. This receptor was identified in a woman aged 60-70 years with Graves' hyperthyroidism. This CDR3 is CASSLELASAKYF. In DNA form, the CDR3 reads TGTGCCAGCAGCTTAGAGTTAGCCTCGGCAAAGTACTTC. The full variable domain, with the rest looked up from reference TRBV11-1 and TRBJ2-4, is EAEVAQSPRYKITEKSQAVAFWCDPISGHATLYWYRQILGQGPELLVQFQDESVVDDSQLPKDRFSAERLKGVDSTLKIQPAELGDSAMYLCASSLELASAKYFGAGTRLSVL.